The 2 T cell receptor beta chains reported below all come from one sample, sequenced in a study of blood T cell repertoires in COVID-19. Method: immunoSEQ multiplex PCR; TCRdb's copy keeps in-frame clones and lacks some. The repertoire consists of approximately 74,000 clones, with around 90% occurring once and the leading ten covering roughly 5%. The sequenced material came from peripheral blood. The receptors originated from a woman aged 55-70 years with active COVID-19.

The CDR3 DNA follows: TGTGCCAGCAGCCGAGACAGCCTCAACTATGGCTACACCTTC. Residues: CASSRDSLNYGYTF. V gene TRBV7-9 combines with J gene TRBJ1-2; a possible D gene is TRBD1 (5 bases). The germline V and J ends were trimmed by 5 bases and 2 bases, with 12 bases remaining between them. Germline V CDR1 and CDR2: SEHNR, FQNEAQ (reference sequence). The CDR3 contains 14 residues.

The chain uses TRBV10-3 and TRBJ2-7, with D maybe TRBD1 (6 bases). V was trimmed by 4 bases and J by 0 bases, leaving 13 bases between them. Germline lookup yields CDR1 ENHRY and CDR2 SYGVKD. The CDR3 is made up of 15 amino acids. This chain's CDR3 is CAISVAGQNSYEQYF. DNA for the CDR3: TGTGCCATCAGTGTTGCCGGACAGAACTCCTACGAGCAGTACTTC.